These T cell receptor beta chains were read from a single sample in a study of T cells in Graves' hyperthyroidism and ophthalmopathy. MiXCR, run by TCRdb on the multiplex PCR reads, gives a single entry per CDR3 protein. The sample gives hundreds of thousands of distinct CDR3 sequences, 12% to 15% of which show up once; around 9.6% is in the top ten. Material for sequencing was blood. All receptors come from a woman aged 18 to 35 with Graves' hyperthyroidism. Both conserved end residues are part of each CDR3. A D gene is named only where the DNA matches it firmly. A clone size is listed for some rows: how often the clone was seen (once, few, many), or a class if it is expanded.

CDR3 protein: CASSLTGGLRETQYF; CDR3 DNA: TGTGCCAGCAGTTTGACAGGGGGGCTCAGGGAGACCCAGTACTTC; J gene: TRBJ2-5; D gene: TRBD1; clone size: .; V gene: TRBV12-3/TRBV12-4
CDR3 protein: CASAEGLGGYTF; CDR3 DNA: TGTGCCAGCGCTGAGGGCTTAGGTGGCTACACCTTC; J gene: TRBJ1-2; D gene: .; clone size: .; V gene: TRBV6-1
CDR3 protein: CASSLGGPGDTQYF; CDR3 DNA: TGTGCCAGCAGCTTAGGAGGTCCCGGAGATACGCAGTATTTT; J gene: TRBJ2-3; D gene: .; clone size: many; V gene: TRBV13
CDR3 protein: CASSIGVAYNEQFF; CDR3 DNA: TGTGCCAGCAGTATCGGGGTTGCCTACAATGAGCAGTTCTTC; J gene: TRBJ2-1; D gene: .; clone size: .; V gene: TRBV12-3/TRBV12-4
CDR3 protein: CASSVGGTGNTEAFF; CDR3 DNA: TGTGCCAGTAGTGTGGGGGGGACGGGAAACACTGAAGCTTTCTTT; J gene: TRBJ1-1; D gene: .; clone size: many; V gene: TRBV19
CDR3 protein: CSVRTVNTEAFF; CDR3 DNA: TGCAGCGTTCGGACAGTCAACACTGAAGCTTTCTTT; J gene: TRBJ1-1; D gene: .; clone size: few; V gene: TRBV29-1
CDR3 protein: CASSFRTSGRHSTDTQYF; CDR3 DNA: TGTGCCAGCAGTTTCCGGACTAGCGGGAGGCATAGCACAGATACGCAGTATTTT; J gene: TRBJ2-3; D gene: TRBD2; clone size: many; V gene: TRBV12-3/TRBV12-4
CDR3 protein: CSARLLAGMGRFEQYF; CDR3 DNA: TGCAGTGCTAGGTTGCTAGCGGGAATGGGGAGGTTCGAGCAGTACTTC; J gene: TRBJ2-7; D gene: TRBD2; clone size: many; V gene: TRBV20-1
CDR3 protein: CASGGGDRRGSWDTQYF; CDR3 DNA: TGTGCCAGCGGGGGCGGGGATCGTCGTGGGAGTTGGGATACGCAGTATTTT; J gene: TRBJ2-3; D gene: .; clone size: many; V gene: TRBV6-1
CDR3 protein: CASSSGTERQWTF; CDR3 DNA: TGTGCCAGCAGTTCCGGGACAGAGCGCCAGTGGACCTTC; J gene: TRBJ1-2; D gene: TRBD1; clone size: .; V gene: TRBV6-5
CDR3 protein: CASSQDQGGEQYF; CDR3 DNA: TGCGCCAGCAGCCAAGATCAGGGGGGCGAGCAGTACTTC; J gene: TRBJ2-7; D gene: .; clone size: few; V gene: TRBV4-3
CDR3 protein: CAWSVGGRSPLHF; CDR3 DNA: TGTGCCTGGAGTGTGGGGGGCCGGTCACCCCTCCACTTT; J gene: TRBJ1-6; D gene: .; clone size: .; V gene: TRBV30
CDR3 protein: CASSESERLGDTQYF; CDR3 DNA: TGTGCCAGCAGTGAATCAGAACGGCTGGGGGATACGCAGTATTTT; J gene: TRBJ2-3; D gene: .; clone size: many; V gene: TRBV25-1
CDR3 protein: CASSLVDSHSYEQYF; CDR3 DNA: TGTGCCAGCAGCTTAGTGGACAGTCACTCCTACGAGCAGTACTTC; J gene: TRBJ2-7; D gene: .; clone size: .; V gene: TRBV7-9
CDR3 protein: CASGNTLHEAFF; CDR3 DNA: TGCGCCAGCGGGAATACCCTACATGAAGCTTTCTTT; J gene: TRBJ1-1; D gene: .; clone size: .; V gene: TRBV4-1
CDR3 protein: CASSGAGGGEQYF; CDR3 DNA: TGTGCCAGCAGTGGGGCGGGAGGGGGCGAGCAGTACTTC; J gene: TRBJ2-7; D gene: TRBD2; clone size: many; V gene: TRBV2
CDR3 protein: CASSLVAGLNGELFF; CDR3 DNA: TGCGCCAGCAGCTTGGTGGCAGGACTAAACGGGGAGCTGTTTTTT; J gene: TRBJ2-2; D gene: .; clone size: many; V gene: TRBV5-1
CDR3 protein: CASSKVLVNNEQFF; CDR3 DNA: TGTGCCAGTAGTAAGGTACTCGTCAACAATGAGCAGTTCTTC; J gene: TRBJ2-1; D gene: .; clone size: .; V gene: TRBV19
CDR3 protein: CSVEGDRQTYNEQFF; CDR3 DNA: TGCAGCGTTGAAGGGGACCGGCAGACGTACAATGAGCAGTTCTTC; J gene: TRBJ2-1; D gene: .; clone size: few; V gene: TRBV29-1
CDR3 protein: CASSLADSYNEQFF; CDR3 DNA: TGTGCCAGCAGCTTAGCGGACTCCTACAATGAGCAGTTCTTC; J gene: TRBJ2-1; D gene: .; clone size: many; V gene: TRBV7-2
CDR3 protein: CAGRPGTRTNEQFF; CDR3 DNA: TGTGCCGGTCGCCCAGGGACTAGGACCAATGAGCAGTTCTTC; J gene: TRBJ2-1; D gene: TRBD2; clone size: .; V gene: TRBV7-9
CDR3 protein: CSVEGSAYEQYF; CDR3 DNA: TGCAGCGTTGAAGGGTCAGCCTACGAGCAGTACTTC; J gene: TRBJ2-7; D gene: .; clone size: many; V gene: TRBV29-1
CDR3 protein: CASSLGSTEAFF; CDR3 DNA: TGTGCCAGCAGCTTAGGGAGTACTGAAGCTTTCTTT; J gene: TRBJ1-1; D gene: .; clone size: many; V gene: TRBV7-9
CDR3 protein: CASSQLGTSANTGELFF; CDR3 DNA: TGTGCCAGCAGCCAGCTCGGGACTAGCGCAAACACCGGGGAGCTGTTTTTT; J gene: TRBJ2-2; D gene: TRBD2; clone size: .; V gene: TRBV4-2
CDR3 protein: CSVPTSTGQGLSQYF; CDR3 DNA: TGCAGCGTTCCAACCTCTACCGGACAGGGCCTAAGCCAGTACTTC; J gene: TRBJ2-5; D gene: TRBD1; clone size: .; V gene: TRBV29-1
CDR3 protein: CASLPVGTYEQYF; CDR3 DNA: TGTGCCAGTCTCCCCGTAGGGACCTACGAGCAGTACTTC; J gene: TRBJ2-7; D gene: .; clone size: many; V gene: TRBV28
CDR3 protein: CASSYEPAGQKVQYF; CDR3 DNA: TGTGCCAGCAGTTACGAACCGGCAGGGCAAAAGGTTCAGTACTTC; J gene: TRBJ2-4; D gene: .; clone size: .; V gene: TRBV6-2/TRBV6-3
CDR3 protein: CASSDEQMNTEAFF; CDR3 DNA: TGTGCCAGCAGTGATGAACAGATGAACACTGAAGCTTTCTTT; J gene: TRBJ1-1; D gene: .; clone size: .; V gene: TRBV2
CDR3 protein: CASSLKGPGQGLHQANYGYTF; CDR3 DNA: TGTGCCAGCAGCTTAAAGGGACCCGGACAGGGCCTCCACCAAGCTAACTATGGCTACACCTTC; J gene: TRBJ1-2; D gene: TRBD1; clone size: many; V gene: TRBV11-1
CDR3 protein: CASTIGLAAVNEQFF; CDR3 DNA: TGTGCCAGTACAATCGGACTAGCTGCGGTTAATGAGCAGTTCTTC; J gene: TRBJ2-1; D gene: TRBD2; clone size: .; V gene: TRBV19
CDR3 protein: CAWSRNSMNTEAFF; CDR3 DNA: TGTGCCTGGAGTCGAAACAGCATGAACACTGAAGCTTTCTTT; J gene: TRBJ1-1; D gene: .; clone size: many; V gene: TRBV30
CDR3 protein: CASLEGTQSYNEQFF; CDR3 DNA: TGTGCCAGCCTAGAAGGGACTCAGTCCTACAATGAGCAGTTCTTC; J gene: TRBJ2-1; D gene: .; clone size: many; V gene: TRBV12-3/TRBV12-4
CDR3 protein: CASTSSSSGSYEQYF; CDR3 DNA: TGTGCCAGCACTTCCTCCTCTAGCGGGAGCTACGAGCAGTACTTC; J gene: TRBJ2-7; D gene: TRBD2; clone size: many; V gene: TRBV28
CDR3 protein: CASRGARGPAQETQYF; CDR3 DNA: TGTGCCAGCAGGGGGGCGCGCGGGCCCGCCCAAGAGACCCAGTACTTC; J gene: TRBJ2-5; D gene: .; clone size: many; V gene: TRBV2
CDR3 protein: CASSQPQGAGEQYF; CDR3 DNA: TGTGCCAGCAGCCAACCCCAGGGGGCGGGGGAGCAGTACTTC; J gene: TRBJ2-7; D gene: TRBD1; clone size: many; V gene: TRBV3-1
CDR3 protein: CSVSPRLAGPYEQYF; CDR3 DNA: TGCAGTGTATCGCCCAGGCTAGCGGGGCCCTACGAGCAGTACTTC; J gene: TRBJ2-7; D gene: TRBD2; clone size: few; V gene: TRBV20-1
CDR3 protein: CASTPLRRGEQYF; CDR3 DNA: TGTGCCAGCACCCCCCTCCGCAGGGGCGAGCAGTACTTC; J gene: TRBJ2-7; D gene: .; clone size: many; V gene: TRBV28
CDR3 protein: CASSLPRREDTGELFF; CDR3 DNA: TGTGCCAGCAGCTTACCAAGGAGGGAGGACACCGGGGAGCTGTTTTTT; J gene: TRBJ2-2; D gene: .; clone size: many; V gene: TRBV7-9
CDR3 protein: CASSSDTEAFF; CDR3 DNA: TGTGCCAGCAGCTCAGACACTGAAGCTTTCTTT; J gene: TRBJ1-1; D gene: .; clone size: many; V gene: TRBV12-3/TRBV12-4
CDR3 protein: CASSLTPQGYEQYF; CDR3 DNA: TGTGCCAGCAGTTTGACCCCACAAGGCTACGAGCAGTACTTC; J gene: TRBJ2-7; D gene: .; clone size: many; V gene: TRBV27
CDR3 protein: CASHGGGGVYGYTF; CDR3 DNA: TGTGCCAGCCACGGCGGGGGGGGAGTCTATGGCTACACCTTC; J gene: TRBJ1-2; D gene: .; clone size: many; V gene: TRBV2
CDR3 protein: CASSYGRTHNEQFF; CDR3 DNA: TGTGCCAGCAGTTACGGAAGGACTCACAATGAGCAGTTCTTC; J gene: TRBJ2-1; D gene: .; clone size: .; V gene: TRBV6-5
CDR3 protein: CASSLRDGNNSPLHF; CDR3 DNA: TGTGCCAGCAGTTTAAGGGACGGCAATAATTCACCCCTCCACTTT; J gene: TRBJ1-6; D gene: .; clone size: many; V gene: TRBV12-3/TRBV12-4
CDR3 protein: CASSTGDLTDTQYF; CDR3 DNA: TGTGCCAGCAGTACCGGGGACCTCACAGATACGCAGTATTTT; J gene: TRBJ2-3; D gene: .; clone size: few; V gene: TRBV6-4
CDR3 protein: CAISTIAGVLTDTQYF; CDR3 DNA: TGTGCCATCAGTACTATAGCGGGAGTGTTAACAGATACGCAGTATTTT; J gene: TRBJ2-3; D gene: TRBD2; clone size: few; V gene: TRBV10-3
CDR3 protein: CATSDTGKNQETQYF; CDR3 DNA: TGTGCCACCAGTGATACAGGGAAGAACCAAGAGACCCAGTACTTC; J gene: TRBJ2-5; D gene: .; clone size: many; V gene: TRBV24-1
CDR3 protein: CASRGEIEGTEAFF; CDR3 DNA: TGCGCCAGCAGGGGCGAAATCGAGGGCACTGAAGCTTTCTTT; J gene: TRBJ1-1; D gene: .; clone size: few; V gene: TRBV5-1
CDR3 protein: CASRLAGNEQFF; CDR3 DNA: TGTGCCAGCAGACTAGCGGGAAATGAGCAGTTCTTC; J gene: TRBJ2-1; D gene: TRBD2; clone size: many; V gene: TRBV3-1
CDR3 protein: CASSPDTIYQPQHF; CDR3 DNA: TGTGCCAGCAGTCCTGATACGATCTATCAGCCCCAGCATTTT; J gene: TRBJ1-5; D gene: .; clone size: many; V gene: TRBV12-3/TRBV12-4
CDR3 protein: CAWTQGLAGPIGTQYF; CDR3 DNA: TGTGCCTGGACCCAGGGACTAGCGGGACCTATCGGTACGCAGTATTTT; J gene: TRBJ2-3; D gene: TRBD2; clone size: .; V gene: TRBV30
CDR3 protein: CSASTPTAPASTDTQYF; CDR3 DNA: TGCAGTGCTAGTACCCCCACAGCTCCGGCTAGCACAGATACGCAGTATTTT; J gene: TRBJ2-3; D gene: .; clone size: many; V gene: TRBV20-1
CDR3 protein: CASSLGDRPYYGHTF; CDR3 DNA: TGTGCCAGCAGCTTAGGAGACAGGCCCTACTATGGCCACACCTTC; J gene: TRBJ1-2; D gene: .; clone size: .; V gene: TRBV7-9
CDR3 protein: CSASWWKLGNARSQPQHF; CDR3 DNA: TGCAGTGCTAGCTGGTGGAAGTTAGGGAACGCAAGGAGTCAGCCCCAGCATTTT; J gene: TRBJ1-5; D gene: .; clone size: few; V gene: TRBV20-1
CDR3 protein: CASSWGAESITDTQYF; CDR3 DNA: TGTGCCAGCTCATGGGGCGCGGAAAGCATCACAGATACGCAGTATTTT; J gene: TRBJ2-3; D gene: .; clone size: .; V gene: TRBV18
CDR3 protein: CASRTSGRSDNNEQFF; CDR3 DNA: TGTGCCAGCAGGACTAGCGGGAGAAGTGACAACAATGAGCAGTTCTTC; J gene: TRBJ2-1; D gene: TRBD2; clone size: few; V gene: TRBV27